The 10 T cell receptor beta chains in this list originate from one sample, sequenced in a study of radiotherapy plus CTLA-4 blockade in lung cancer. Some clones are missing from TCRdb's copy, which holds only in-frame ones; the method was immunoSEQ multiplex PCR. The sample records about 120,000 clones, 65% to 85% being singletons. The material was peripheral blood, obtained from a patient treated with radiotherapy plus ipilimumab. All receptors come from a human donor with non-small cell lung cancer who had a partial response to radiotherapy plus ipilimumab.

This clone was seen a few times. CDR3 sequence (DNA): TGTGCCAGCAGCTTAACAGGGGGCTCGGCTGAAGCTTTCTTT. This codes for CASSLTGGSAEAFF. The J gene is TRBJ1-1, the V gene TRBV7-3; 7 bases agree with TRBD1. CDR1 and CDR2 from the germline V gene are SGHTA and FQGTGA. This CDR3 contains 14 residues. With V trimmed by 0 bases and J by 6 bases, 4 bases remained unmatched. The full variable domain, completed using reference TRBV7-3 and TRBJ1-1, is GAGVSQTPSNKVTEKGKYVELRCDPISGHTALYWYRQSLGQGPEFLIYFQGTGAADDSGLPNDRFFAVRPEGSVSTLKIQRTERGDSAVYLCASSLTGGSAEAFFGQGTRLTVV.

The chain links TRBV7-8 to TRBJ1-1; D is unresolved. Germline V gene lookup returns CDR1 SGHVS and CDR2 FQNEAQ. The CDR3 spans 12 residues. V lost 5 bases and J 0 bases, leaving 4 bases between the germline ends. This CDR3 reads CASSLLNTEAFF. The CDR3 coding sequence is TGTGCCAGCAGCCTCTTGAACACTGAAGCTTTCTTT.

J is TRBJ2-7 and V is TRBV7-2; tentatively, D is TRBD1 (5 bases). Per germline, CDR1 SGHTA and CDR2 FQGNSA. With 5 bases removed from V and 6 bases from J, the gap between germline ends came to 17 bases. CDR3 length: 14 amino acids. The CDR3 protein is CASSPQGALGEQYV. CDR3 DNA: TGTGCCAGCAGCCCCCAAGGGGCCTTAGGCGAGCAGTACGTC.

The chain is built from TRBV5-1 and TRBJ2-1; TRBD1 agrees at 11 bases. This CDR3 has 14 residues. V was clipped by 7 bases and J by 2 bases; unmatched bases: 2. Germline assignment: CDR1 SGHRS and CDR2 YFSETQ. The chain's CDR3 is CASGTGGTYNEQFF. The CDR3 DNA reads as TGCGCCAGCGGGACAGGGGGGACCTACAATGAGCAGTTCTTC. Together with reference TRBV5-1 and TRBJ2-1, the CDR3 gives the full variable domain: KAGVTQTPRYLIKTRGQQVTLSCSPISGHRSVSWYQQTPGQGLQFLFEYFSETQRNKGNFPGRFSGRQFSNSRSEMNVSTLELGDSALYLCASGTGGTYNEQFFGPGTRLTVL.

The chain carries TRBV7-2 and TRBJ2-1; TRBD2 matches 10 bases. Germline V gene data show CDR1 as SGHTA and CDR2 as FQGNSA. The CDR3 length is 15 residues. The V gene end was trimmed by 5 bases and the J gene end by 5 bases; junction bases not matched to a gene: 6. CDR3 residues: CASSPGLAVHNEQFF. The CDR3 DNA reads as TGTGCCAGCAGCCCCGGACTAGCGGTCCACAATGAGCAGTTCTTC.

V and J are TRBV29-1 and TRBJ2-7; 8 nucleotides match TRBD1. J was trimmed by 6 bases and V by 4 bases; bases with no gene match: 2. Germline CDR1 SQVTM, CDR2 ANQGSEA. This CDR3 is 11 amino acids long. As DNA, the CDR3 is TGCAGCGTTGGGGACAGGCGCGAGCAGTACTTC. Translated, it gives CSVGDRREQYF.

Comment on this clone: In the same sample, other DNA sequences code for this CDR3. The chain is built from TRBV29-1 and TRBJ2-5; no firm D call. With 7 bases removed from V and 3 bases from J, the gap between germline ends came to 12 bases. The CDR3 covers 12 residues. Germline V CDR1 and CDR2: SQVTM, ANQGSEA. CDR3 DNA: TGCAGCGCCCTCAGGCCCGAAGAGACCCAGTACTTC. Amino acid sequence: CSALRPEETQYF.

The rearrangement uses TRBV18 and TRBJ2-5; the D gene is possibly TRBD1 (5 bases). The tail of the sequence fits TRBJ2-7 better, so the J call may be wrong. CDR1 and CDR2 from the germline V gene are KGHSH and LQKENI. This CDR3 contains 14 residues. The CDR3 is CASSPHQGSYEQYF. The CDR3 DNA follows: TGTGCCAGCTCACCACATCAGGGCTCCTACGAGCAGTACTTC.

This clone was detected many times. The chain has TRBV10-3 and TRBJ1-2, with 11 bases aligning to TRBD1. Germline lookup yields CDR1 ENHRY and CDR2 SYGVKD. CDR3 size: 14 residues. V lost 7 bases and J lost 2; bases outside the gene matches: 3. The CDR3 region has the DNA TGTGCCATCAACGGACAGGGGGCGAACTATGGCTACACCTTC. It is translated as CAINGQGANYGYTF.

The V gene is TRBV11-2, the J gene TRBJ1-4; D may be TRBD1 (6 bases). The CDR3 totals 12 residues. V lost 5 bases, J lost 9 bases, and 10 bases lay in between. CDR1 and CDR2 (germline): SGHAT, FQNNGV. The CDR3 nucleotides are TGTGCCAGCAGCGCCACAGGGCAAAAACTGTTTTTT. Amino acids: CASSATGQKLFF.